The source of this T cell receptor (beta chain) is a study of CD8 T cells in ankylosing spondylitis. Generation of TCR beta libraries employed quantitative 5'-RACE incorporating molecular barcodes. Via MiXCR, TCRdb re-called the 5' RACE reads, giving one row per CDR3 protein. The sample lists 25,000 to 35,000 distinct CDR3 sequences, 7.2% occurring once. On this clonotype itself: Its cognate antigen is unknown.

Study results and limitations: Researchers reportedly found disease-linked clones significantly enriched in matched ankylosing spondylitis synovial fluid. Disease-linked clones bore a CD8+ phenotype and were relatively rare in peripheral blood. Characteristic of ankylosing spondylitis blood, it appeared, was a TCR beta motif comprising roughly eight highly homologous variants.

The V gene's germline CDR1 is SQVTM and CDR2 ANQGSEA. The V and J ends lost 5 bases and 7 bases respectively, with 18 bases between them. There are 14 residues in the CDR3. Sequencing was done on a sample of blood, either unsorted or a sorted T cell fraction (not recorded which). The TCR comes from a male donor with ankylosing spondylitis or in good health (not recorded which). The chain is built from TRBV29-1 and TRBJ2-1, with TRBD2 as a possible D gene (7 bases). The CDR3 sequence is CSVLRGAQANEQFF. In nucleotides, the CDR3 is TGCAGCGTTTTACGGGGGGCGCAGGCTAATGAGCAGTTCTTC.